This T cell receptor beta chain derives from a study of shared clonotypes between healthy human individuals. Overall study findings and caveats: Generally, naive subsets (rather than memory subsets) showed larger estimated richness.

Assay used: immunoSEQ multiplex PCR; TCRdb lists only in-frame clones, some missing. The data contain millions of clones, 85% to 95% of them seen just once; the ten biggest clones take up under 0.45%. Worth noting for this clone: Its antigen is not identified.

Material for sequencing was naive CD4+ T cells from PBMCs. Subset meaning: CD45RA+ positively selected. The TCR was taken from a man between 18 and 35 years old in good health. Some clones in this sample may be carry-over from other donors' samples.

The CDR3 here is CASSPLTSGSSEQYF. The CDR3 bases are TGCGCCAGCAGCCCACTGACTAGCGGGAGTTCCGAGCAGTACTTC. This chain connects TRBV5-1 to TRBJ2-7; 12 bases are a match to TRBD2. Trimming at V came to 4 bases and at J to 6 bases, leaving 8 bases not matched to a gene. The CDR3 is 15 amino acids. The V gene's germline CDR1 is SGHRS and CDR2 YFSETQ.